This entry lists 32 T cell receptor delta chains sequenced from one sample in a study of gamma-delta chains in newborns, infants, children. TCRdb re-processed the reads using CATT. The top ten clones hold around 13% of a sample with some 4,200 delta-chain clones, approximately 2% of them seen once. Sequenced: blood. These receptors were taken from a child who was a newborn, infant or young child, either healthy, febrile or measles-vaccinated (not recorded which).

This clone was picked up a small number of times. The TCRdb protein comes from a much larger clone and disagrees with this DNA's translation at residue 9, likely due to a read error; the protein given here is derived from the DNA. The V call is TRDV3, the J call TRDJ1; 9 bases align to TRDD2. The germline V gene encodes CDR1 TVYSNPD and CDR2 GDNSRS (reference sequence). The CDR3 covers 19 residues. J lost 1 base, V lost 3 bases, and 21 bases had no gene match. The CDR3 nucleotides read TGTGCCTTGTGGCCTTCCTACAGGGTGAAGCCCTCTTGCACCGATAAACTCATCTTT. Translated, it gives CALWPSYRVKPSCTDKLIF.

Concerning this clone: A far larger clone is one nucleotide away, so this likely arose from a read error. The V and J genes are TRDV2 and TRDJ3; TRDD3 aligns across 9 bases. This CDR3 spans 18 amino acids. Germline trimming cut 3 bases from V and 2 bases from J; bases unmatched to any gene: 7. Germline assignment: CDR1 GEAIGNYY and CDR2 EKD. The CDR3 region has the DNA TGTGCCTGTGACTGGGGGATAGACCCGACCTGGGACACCCGACAGATGTTTTTC. Amino acid sequence: CACDWGIDPTWDTRQMFF.

This clone came up a few times. The TCRdb record carries a much larger clone's protein, which differs from this DNA's translation at residue 15; a read error is the likely cause, and the protein listed here is the DNA translation. This chain joins TRDV2 and TRDJ3, with 13 nucleotides matching TRDD3. The CDR3 contains 21 residues. The germline V gene has CDR1 GEAIGNYY and CDR2 EKD. CDR3 bases: TGTGCCTGTGACCCATTACTGGGGGATACGCCGAGCTCCTGGGGCACCCGACAGATGTTTTTC. Amino acid sequence: CACDPLLGDTPSSWGTRQMFF.

This clone was counted a few times. The protein given by TCRdb reflects a much larger clone and differs at residue 16 from this DNA's translation, likely from a read error; the protein shown is the DNA's translation. The chain combines TRDV1 with TRDJ3; 12 bases line up with TRDD3. CDR1 and CDR2 from the germline V gene are TSWWSYY and QGS. This CDR3 is 18 amino acids long. The CDR3 nucleotides are TGTGCTCTTGGGGAGTACTGGGGGATACCCTGGGACACCCGACAGACGTTTTTC. Translating gives CALGEYWGIPWDTRQTFF.

This clone was picked up a small number of times. The protein TCRdb lists belongs to a much larger clone and differs from this DNA's translation at residue 7, which points to a read error; the protein shown is made from the DNA. The chain has TRDV3 and TRDJ1; tentative D call: TRDD3 (5 bases). The CDR3 has 14 residues. The germline V and J ends were trimmed by 5 bases and 0 bases, with 16 bases remaining between them. Germline V gives CDR1 TVYSNPD, CDR2 GDNSRS (reference sequence). CDR3 sequence (DNA): TGTGCCCTTGGTCTGGGTGTCAACACCGATAAACTCATCTTT. Protein: CALGLGVNTDKLIF.

This clone was seen a few times. For this DNA, TCRdb reports the protein of a much larger clone, which diverges at residue 6, most likely from a read error; the protein presented here is translated directly from the DNA. The V gene is TRDV1, the J gene TRDJ1; perhaps TRDD3 as D (5 bases). This CDR3 is 15 amino acids long. Between the trimmed V and J ends, which lost 3 bases and 4 bases, there was a span of 15 bases. Germline CDR1 and CDR2: TSWWSYY and QGS. The DNA for the CDR3 is TGTGCTCTTGGGGATTACCGGGGAGAGGTCGATAAACTCATCTTT. Its protein product is CALGDYRGEVDKLIF.

This clone was counted only a few times. V usage is TRDV2 and J usage is TRDJ3; unclear D gene. The length of the CDR3 is 20 residues. Germline V gene sequence: CDR1 GEAIGNYY, CDR2 EKD. The ends were cut back, 1 base at V and 0 bases at J, with 18 bases in the middle. The CDR3 DNA reads as TGTGCCTGTGACACAACAGGGGTCTCCCATCGCTCCTGGGACACCCGACAGATGTTTTTC. This sequence encodes CACDTTGVSHRSWDTRQMFF.

A few counts support this clone. This DNA's translation differs at residue 6 from TCRdb's protein, which comes from a much larger clone; a read error is likely, and the protein shown is translated from the DNA. The genes are TRDV2 and TRDJ3; TRDD3 agrees at 9 bases. J was trimmed by 0 bases and V by 1 base; bases with no gene match: 6. This CDR3 is built from 19 residues. Germline CDR1 reads GEAIGNYY; CDR2 reads EKD. CDR3 sequence reads: CACDTPGDTRSWDTRQMFF. The CDR3 DNA reads TGTGCCTGTGACACACCGGGGGATACTCGCTCCTGGGACACCCGACAGATGTTTTTC.

This CDR3 reads CALGGCILGDTQGYTDKLIF. The CDR3 nucleotides read TGTGCTCTTGGGGGCTGCATACTGGGGGATACGCAGGGGTACACCGATAAACTCATCTTT. The chain couples TRDV1 to TRDJ1; TRDD3 matches 13 bases. The J segment lost 0 bases and the V segment lost 4 bases, leaving 14 bases of the junction unmatched. There are 20 residues in the CDR3. CDR1 and CDR2 (germline): TSWWSYY, QGS.

As concerns this clone: This is likely an artifact of a read error, given a far larger clone one base away. V is TRDV2 and J is TRDJ2, with 8 bases aligning to TRDD3. Germline loops: CDR1 GEAIGNYY, CDR2 EKD. The trim removed 3 bases at V and 0 bases at J, leaving 5 bases unmatched. This CDR3 contains 16 residues. CDR3 amino acids: CACDVLGATLTAQLFF. DNA for the CDR3: TGTGCCTGTGACGTACTGGGGGCTACTTTGACAGCACAACTCTTCTTT.

A remark on this clone: Just one base apart from a much larger clone, this may be a read error. Distinct nucleotide sequences in the sample also encode this CDR3. The chain links TRDV1 to TRDJ1; D remains ambiguous. Germline loops: CDR1 TSWWSYY, CDR2 QGS. This CDR3 has 17 residues. With 0 bases removed from V and 3 bases from J, the gap between germline ends came to 17 bases. The CDR3 nucleotides are TGTGCTCTTGGGGAACTCGGAAAAGTTACTGAGGCCGATAAACTCATCTTT. Protein sequence: CALGELGKVTEADKLIF.

By share of the sample, this clone is large. The same CDR3 can be traced to other DNA sequences in this sample. V usage is TRAV29/DV5 and J usage is TRDJ3, with D possibly TRDD3 on 5 matching bases. The V end lost 3 bases, the J end lost 0 bases, and 7 bases lay between the germline ends. CDR1 and CDR2 (germline): NSMFDY, ISSIKDK. The CDR3 totals 15 residues. The CDR3 is CAATGSSWDTRQMFF. The DNA for the CDR3 is TGTGCAGCAACTGGGAGCTCCTGGGACACCCGACAGATGTTTTTC.

A remark on this clone: The protein that TCRdb holds for this DNA derives from a much larger clone and differs from the translated DNA at residue 7, which likely indicates a read error; the protein shown here is translated from the DNA. V usage is TRDV1 and J usage is TRDJ1, with 8 bases lining up with TRDD3. Looked up from germline, CDR1 is TSWWSYY and CDR2 is QGS. J gave up 0 bases and V 2 bases, and 20 bases lay outside the gene matches. The CDR3 is made up of 21 amino acids. In nucleotides, the CDR3 is TGTGCTCTTGGGGAATACCGCCCGAATACTGGGGGTCTTCCTTACACCGATAAACTCATCTTT. This encodes CALGEYRPNTGGLPYTDKLIF.

Notes on this clone: This DNA's translation and the protein TCRdb lists, from a much larger clone, do not match at residue 12, likely due to a read error; the protein shown is translated from the DNA. The chain has TRDV2 and TRDJ3, with 13 nucleotides matching TRDD3. The CDR3 sequence is 20 residues long. Germline V CDR1 and CDR2: GEAIGNYY, EKD. The V gene end was trimmed by 2 bases and the J gene end by 2 bases; junction bases not matched to a gene: 8. CDR3 bases: TGTGCCTGTGACAGACTGGGGGATACGCGGAGCCCCTGGGACACCCGACAGATGTTTTTC. Translating gives CACDRLGDTRSPWDTRQMFF.

Concerning this clone itself: The protein in TCRdb stems from a much larger clone and differs at residue 14 from this DNA's translation, likely a read error; here the protein is translated from the DNA. In nucleotides, the CDR3 is TGTGCCTGTGACACCTGGGGGAGCTCCTGGGACACCCGACGGATGTTTTTC. It translates to CACDTWGSSWDTRRMFF. The chain is built from TRDV2 and TRDJ3; TRDD3 matches 7 bases. CDR3 size: 17 residues. In germline, CDR1 is GEAIGNYY, CDR2 EKD.

With respect to this clone: For this DNA, TCRdb reports the protein of a much larger clone, which diverges at residue 11, most likely from a read error; the protein presented here is translated directly from the DNA. The rearrangement links TRDV1 to TRDJ3; 12 bases line up with TRDD3. Germline assignment: CDR1 TSWWSYY and CDR2 QGS. CDR3 length: 18 amino acids. This chain's CDR3 is CALGEYWGIPCDTRQMFF. For the CDR3, the DNA is TGTGCTCTTGGGGAGTACTGGGGGATACCCTGTGACACCCGACAGATGTTTTTC.

This clone was recorded a few times. Given a far larger clone just one base away, this is likely a sequencing read error. The chain carries TRDV2 and TRDJ1; a weak D match, TRDD3 (5 bases). V was shortened by 0 bases and J by 2 bases, with 6 bases between the two germline ends. This CDR3 region has 13 residues. Per the germline V gene, CDR1 is GEAIGNYY and CDR2 is EKD. Here the CDR3 reads CACDTRGTDKLIF. The CDR3 DNA reads as TGTGCCTGTGACACCCGGGGGACCGATAAACTCATCTTT.

Concerning this clone itself: The protein in TCRdb stems from a much larger clone and differs at residue 16 from this DNA's translation, likely a read error; here the protein is translated from the DNA. V usage is TRDV1 and J usage is TRDJ2; D may be TRDD3 (8 bases). The CDR3 sequence is 18 residues long. Germline assignment: CDR1 TSWWSYY and CDR2 QGS. Written as DNA, the CDR3 is TGTGCTCTTGGGGATTTCCTACTTCACTGGGGGCTGACAGCACAACCCTTCTTT. Translated: CALGDFLLHWGLTAQPFF.

This clone has more than one count but fewer than ten. TCRdb assigns this DNA the protein of a much larger clone, which departs from its translation at residue 13; this likely reflects a read error, and the protein shown comes from translating the DNA. The rearrangement links TRDV2 to TRDJ3, with TRDD3 matching over 13 bases. V lost 3 bases, J lost 2 bases, and 12 bases stayed unmatched. The CDR3 contains 21 residues. Germline values: CDR1 GEAIGNYY, CDR2 EKD. The CDR3 DNA is TGTGCCTGTGACCCATTACTGGGGGATACGCCGAGCCCCTGGGACACCCGACAGATGTTTTTC. This sequence encodes CACDPLLGDTPSPWDTRQMFF.

This clone was observed a handful of times. This DNA translates differently at residue 4 from the TCRdb protein, which is that of a much larger clone; a read error is likely, and the protein shown is the DNA's own translation. The chain combines TRDV2 with TRDJ3; 8 bases are a match to TRDD3. The junction had 10 bases not matched to a gene; V was cut back by 5 bases and J by 2 bases. Germline CDR1 reads GEAIGNYY; CDR2 reads EKD. The CDR3 consists of 18 residues. The CDR3 DNA is TGTGCCTGTGGCTTACTGGGGGCTACCGCCTGGGACACCCGACAGATGTTTTTC. This translates into CACGLLGATAWDTRQMFF.

This rearrangement joins TRDV2 to TRDJ3, with TRDD3 matching over 10 bases. The germline gives CDR1 GEAIGNYY, CDR2 EKD. V shed 1 base and J 0 bases; nucleotides not matched to a gene: 5. The length of the CDR3 is 19 residues. The CDR3 reads CACDTGGYRGSWDTRQMFF. The CDR3 nucleotides are TGTGCCTGTGACACTGGGGGATACAGGGGCTCCTGGGACACCCGACAGATGTTTTTC.

This clone has just a few counts. TCRdb attributes to this sequence the protein of a much larger clone, which differs from the DNA translation at residue 5; a read error is likely, and the protein displayed is translated from the DNA. This chain links TRDV2 with TRDJ3; the match to TRDD3 covers 12 bases. Per the germline V gene, CDR1 is GEAIGNYY and CDR2 is EKD. There are 17 residues in the CDR3. The V and J ends lost 1 base and 5 bases, in that order; junction bases with no gene match: 2. CDR3 residues: CACDTLGDTRDTRQMFF. CDR3 bases: TGTGCCTGTGACACACTGGGGGATACCCGGGACACCCGACAGATGTTTTTC.

This clone was seen a handful of times. This likely came from a read error, as a far larger clone is one base away. DNA for the CDR3: TGTGCCTGGGACACCTGGGGGACCGATAAACTCATCTTT. Residues: CAWDTWGTDKLIF. The V gene is TRDV2, the J gene TRDJ1; 7 bases match TRDD3. CDR1 and CDR2 from the germline V gene are GEAIGNYY and EKD. The CDR3 runs 13 residues.

This clone was recorded a few times. TCRdb has a much larger clone's protein, which differs at residue 11 from the translation of this DNA, likely because of a read error; what is shown is the protein translated from the DNA. The chain has TRAV29/DV5 and TRDJ3, with TRDD3 matching 11 bases. Germline loops: CDR1 NSMFDY, CDR2 ISSIKDK. This CDR3 spans 18 amino acids. DNA for the CDR3: TGTGCAGCAAGCGTACTGGGGGATAGCTCCTTGGACACCCGACAGATGTTTTTC. Encoded protein: CAASVLGDSSLDTRQMFF.

Only a few counts were recorded for this clone. The protein held in TCRdb is that of a much larger clone and does not match this DNA's translation at residue 9, likely because of a read error; the protein shown is translated from the DNA. The chain employs TRDV2 and TRDJ3, with 9 positions matching TRDD3. The V gene's germline CDR1 is GEAIGNYY and CDR2 EKD. The CDR3 length is 20 residues. The ends lost 3 bases at V and 0 bases at J; junction bases unmatched: 11. CDR3 sequence: CACDRTGGTVSSWDTRQMFF. In DNA form, the CDR3 reads TGTGCCTGTGACCGTACTGGGGGAACTGTAAGCTCCTGGGACACCCGACAGATGTTTTTC.

Comments on this clone: A single base is all that separates this from a far larger clone, so a read error is likely. Other DNA sequences in the sample encode the same CDR3. J is TRDJ3 and V is TRDV2; the match to TRDD3 covers 9 bases. The germline V gene encodes CDR1 GEAIGNYY and CDR2 EKD. The CDR3 has 17 amino acids. The CDR3 DNA sequence: TGTGCCTGTGACACCAAGGGGATACGAAGGGACACCCGGCAGATGTTTTTC. Encoded protein: CACDTKGIRRDTRQMFF.

In this sample, this clone turned up a few times. The protein recorded in TCRdb matches a much larger clone and deviates from this DNA's translation at residue 12, suggesting a read error; the protein here is obtained by translating the DNA. The chain links TRAV29/DV5 to TRDJ2; 10 bases match TRDD3. The CDR3 is made up of 14 amino acids. Per the germline V gene, CDR1 is NSMFDY and CDR2 is ISSIKDK. CDR3 loop: CAAKYWGMTAQPFF. The CDR3 nucleotides are TGTGCAGCAAAGTACTGGGGGATGACAGCACAACCCTTCTTT.

This clone showed up just a few times. A far larger clone lies a single base away; this is likely a read error. Other DNA sequences within the sample encode an identical CDR3. This chain connects TRDV2 to TRDJ3; TRDD3 matches 9 bases. From germline, CDR1 is GEAIGNYY and CDR2 EKD. There are 18 residues in the CDR3. Here the CDR3 reads CACDTVLGDSWDTRQMFF. The CDR3 DNA reads as TGTGCCTGTGACACCGTACTGGGGGACTCCTGGGACACCCGGCAGATGTTTTTC.

About this clone: A far larger clone differs by one base, so this is likely a read error. The same CDR3 arises from other DNA sequences in this sample as well. J is TRDJ3 and V is TRDV2; 7 positions match TRDD3. CDR1 GEAIGNYY and CDR2 EKD come from the germline V gene. The CDR3 has 20 residues. CDR3 sequence: CACDTAGIGINSWDTRQMFF. CDR3 DNA sequence: TGCGCCTGTGACACCGCGGGGATAGGGATTAACTCCTGGGACACCCGACAGATGTTTTTC.

This clone came up a few times. The likely explanation is a read error, given a far larger clone one base away. The sample holds other DNA sequences that translate to the same CDR3. This chain uses TRDV1 with TRDJ1; no clear D. Germline CDR1 is TSWWSYY and CDR2 is QGS. The CDR3 is 19 residues long. The CDR3 nucleotides read TGTGCTCTTGGGGAAAATGGGAGGTTACGACGGCCGGACACCGACAAACTCATCTTT. Its translation is CALGENGRLRRPDTDKLIF.

This clone was counted between two and nine times. The J gene is TRDJ2, the V gene TRDV2; D might be TRDD3 (6 bases). V gave up 0 bases and J gave up 9 bases, with 16 bases separating them. The CDR3 is made up of 15 amino acids. CDR1 and CDR2 (germline): GEAIGNYY, EKD. The CDR3 loop reads CACDTVGATLTQLFF. For the CDR3, the DNA is TGTGCCTGTGACACCGTGGGGGCTACGCTAACACAACTCTTCTTT.

On this clone: Translating this DNA gives a protein that differs at residue 4 from the TCRdb one, which belongs to a much larger clone; a read error is likely, and the protein shown is this translation. The chain links TRDV2 to TRDJ3; D is uncertain. This CDR3 is 18 amino acids long. CDR1 and CDR2 from the germline V gene are GEAIGNYY and EKD. The DNA for the CDR3 is TGTGCCTGTGGCACCGCCGGGTGGACCTCCTGGGACACCCGACAGATGTTTTTC. Residues: CACGTAGWTSWDTRQMFF.